The present entry profiles one T cell receptor (beta chain) with its context. Every donor had blood drawn once into heparin, approximately 120 mL on average. The data derive from a study of beta chain features in type 1 diabetes. Background on the study: Analysis included over 100,000,000 sorted cells drawn from all samples.

Sequencing targeted expressed TCRB transcripts, as all isolated RNA had been reverse transcribed. TCRdb keeps only in-frame clones here, not all; method: immunoSEQ multiplex PCR. The sample holds around 310,000 clones; 9.5% to 11% are singletons and the top ten take about 0.015%. CDR3 length: 15 residues. V was trimmed by 1 base and J by 3 bases, leaving 13 bases between them. Germline V gene lookup returns CDR1 SGHTA and CDR2 FQGNSA. Sequenced sample: naive CD4+ T cells from blood. V usage is TRBV7-2 and J usage is TRBJ2-7; D possibly corresponds to TRBD2 (5 bases). This receptor was obtained from a woman aged 25 to 45 in good health. Written as DNA, the CDR3 is TGTGCCAGCAGCTTAGGGGCAGGAAGCGGCTACGAGCAGTACTTC. Amino acid sequence: CASSLGAGSGYEQYF.